This T cell receptor beta chain appears in the sequencing data of a study of post-analysis software for immune sequencing data. Study background: Progressive-relapsing, secondary progressive and relapsing-remitting multiple sclerosis were among the disease courses included. Study-level findings and limits: Relative to controls, patients with multiple sclerosis showed significantly lower normalized Chao1 diversity.

The TCR beta cDNA libraries contained unique molecular identifiers. T cells numbering about 0.95 to 10 million yielded roughly 0.5 million cDNA molecules. MiXCR was run by TCRdb on the PCR reads, yielding one entry per CDR3 protein. The sample lists approximately 250,000 distinct CDR3 sequences; approximately 34% were seen once. This clonotype was recorded many times. What it recognizes is unknown. The clonotype comes from a girl aged 5 to 17 with multiple sclerosis. What was sequenced was blood.

The CDR3, as DNA: TGTGCCATCAGTGAGGTCACGGCCCTATCTGGCTACACCTTC. Its translation: CAISEVTALSGYTF. The rearrangement links TRBV10-3 to TRBJ1-2; D call uncertain. Germline V gene sequence: CDR1 ENHRY, CDR2 SYGVKD. V was cut by 2 bases and J by 7 bases, with 14 bases left in between. The CDR3 runs 14 residues.